Reported below is one T cell receptor beta chain. Its antigen is as yet unknown. The data stem from a study of radiation and T cells in renal cell carcinoma. General study results and limits: From baseline, blood top tumor clonotypes peaked at 2 weeks post-radiation.

Time point reported: blood 4 weeks post-SBRT, at nephrectomy. Documented treatment: 15 Gy SBRT to primary tumor, nephrectomy 4 weeks later. Nephrectomy followed 15 Gy stereotactic body radiation by 4 weeks. After SBRT, blood was collected at 2 and 4 weeks, plus baseline. This renal cell carcinoma was of the clear cell type. The CDR3 is made up of 15 amino acids. CDR1 and CDR2 from the germline V gene are SNHLY and FYNNEI. V was cut by 4 bases and J by 7 bases, with 17 bases left in between. Libraries were prepared by immunoSEQ multiplex PCR; TCRdb keeps only in-frame clonotypes and omits some of them. The data contain around 100,000 clones, 84% of them seen just once; the ten biggest clones take up roughly 7.6%.

The sample was blood, taken from a patient whose treatment included radiotherapy and nephrectomy. V and J are TRBV2 and TRBJ2-1; TRBD1 is a possible D gene (6 bases). The TCR was taken from a man between 60 and 75 years old with renal cell carcinoma. CDR3 bases: TGTGCCAGCAGTGGCACTAGGGGGTCGGGGAATGAGCAGTTCTTC. It codes for CASSGTRGSGNEQFF.